Given below is one T cell receptor beta chain in context. No antigen is known for it. The data were taken from a study of CD4 T cells in relation to SARS-CoV-2 and coronaviruses. Study overall: Convalescent donors were aged about 21 to 72, with median around 37 years. Study outcomes and limitations: Memory recall responses, not primary responses primed in culture, are what the assay detects. Roughly three fifths of donors had memory CD4+ clonotypes crossrecognizing SARS-CoV-2 and common cold coronavirus spike. Each donor contributed either pre-pandemic or post-infection samples, not both.

Germline V gene data show CDR1 as MNHEY and CDR2 as SMNVEV (reference sequence). CDR3 length: 15 residues. Trimming cost V 3 bases and J 10 bases, with 19 bases left between them. Profiling relied on immunoSEQ multiplex PCR, and the TCRdb table lists in-frame clones only, not all of them. The sample lists roughly 43,000 clones, over 75% seen once, with more than 1.3% in the top ten. The sample taken for sequencing was naive CD4+ T cells from PBMCs, cultured in vitro. Subset given: naive CD4+ T cells isolated by negative enrichment. The TCR comes from an adult with COVID-19. This chain links TRBV27 with TRBJ1-5; D gene unclear. CDR3 amino acids: CASSFNDPTSDPQHF. The DNA for the CDR3 is TGTGCCAGCAGTTTCAACGACCCCACTTCGGACCCCCAGCATTTT.